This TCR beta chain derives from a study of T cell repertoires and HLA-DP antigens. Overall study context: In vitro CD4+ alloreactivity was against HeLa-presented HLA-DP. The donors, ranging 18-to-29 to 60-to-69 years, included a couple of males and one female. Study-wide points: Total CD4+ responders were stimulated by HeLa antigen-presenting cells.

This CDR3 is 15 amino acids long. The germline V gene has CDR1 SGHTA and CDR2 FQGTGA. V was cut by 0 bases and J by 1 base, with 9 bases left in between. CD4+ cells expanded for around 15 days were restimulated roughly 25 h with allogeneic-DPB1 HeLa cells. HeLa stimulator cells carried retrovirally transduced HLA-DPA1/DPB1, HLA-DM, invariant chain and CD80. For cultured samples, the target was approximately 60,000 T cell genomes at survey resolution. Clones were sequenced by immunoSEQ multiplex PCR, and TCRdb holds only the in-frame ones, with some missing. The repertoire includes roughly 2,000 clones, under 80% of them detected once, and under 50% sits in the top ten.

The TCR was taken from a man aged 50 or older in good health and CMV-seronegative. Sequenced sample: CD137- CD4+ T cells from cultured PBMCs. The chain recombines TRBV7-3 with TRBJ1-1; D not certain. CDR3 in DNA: TGTGCCAGCAGCTTAACGGTGGGAGAGAACACTGAAGCTTTCTTT. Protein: CASSLTVGENTEAFF.